The clone carrying this T cell receptor (beta chain) was seen more than once but under ten times. These data come from a study of early T cells in non-severe SARS-CoV-2 infection. Germline V gene sequence: CDR1 SGHVS, CDR2 FNYEAQ. The CDR3 loop spans 15 amino acids. The V segment lost 4 bases and the J segment 7 bases; nucleotides outside the gene matches: 10. The TCR library protocol attached unique molecular identifiers to the individual cDNA molecules. Each CDR3 protein is one row after TCRdb ran MiXCR on the 5' RACE reads. The sample contains over 55,000 distinct CDR3 sequences, roughly 12% of which appear only once.

This clonotype was obtained from an adult who was a healthcare worker with PCR-confirmed SARS-CoV-2 infection or an uninfected control (not recorded which). The chain uses TRBV7-6 and TRBJ1-5, with 7 bases identical to TRBD1. The specimen comprised whole blood, sampled at baseline. This CDR3 is CASSSGQTGTQPQHF. The CDR3 coding sequence is TGTGCCAGCAGCTCGGGCCAGACAGGGACGCAGCCCCAGCATTTT. The complete variable domain, with remaining parts taken from reference TRBV7-6 and TRBJ1-5, reads GAGVSQSPRYKVTKRGQDVALRCDPISGHVSLYWYRQALGQGPEFLTYFNYEAQQDKSGLPNDRFSAERPEGSISTLTIQRTEQRDSAMYRCASSSGQTGTQPQHFGDGTRLSIL.